The rows below give T cell receptor beta chains drawn from one sample of a study of T cell changes during pregnancy in multiple sclerosis. Data came from immunoSEQ multiplex PCR; TCRdb stores just in-frame clones and leaves some out. The sample yields about 50,000 clones, more than 85% seen once. Here the sequenced sample was CD4+ T cells from peripheral blood mononuclear cells, taken after pregnancy. The receptors originated from a female donor with multiple sclerosis, enrolled in a pregnancy study. Each CDR3 is given without its conserved first and last residue. The D gene is left open where the match is weak.

j_gene: TRBJ1-3
v_gene: TRBV28
d_gene: TRBD1
CDR3aa: ASSPQGARGNTIY

j_gene: TRBJ2-5
v_gene: TRBV10-3
d_gene: .
CDR3aa: AISEGAGGQETQY

j_gene: TRBJ2-3
v_gene: TRBV11-2
d_gene: .
CDR3aa: ASSLVGGSTDTQY

j_gene: TRBJ2-7
v_gene: TRBV5-1
d_gene: .
CDR3aa: ASSLEAGASYEQY

j_gene: TRBJ2-7
v_gene: TRBV6-1
d_gene: TRBD1
CDR3aa: ACRDRGAYEQY

j_gene: TRBJ1-1
v_gene: TRBV27
d_gene: TRBD1
CDR3aa: ASSRTGGYEAF

j_gene: TRBJ1-1
v_gene: TRBV19
d_gene: TRBD1
CDR3aa: ASSIVPGGTEAF

j_gene: TRBJ2-2
v_gene: TRBV9
d_gene: .
CDR3aa: ASSVVGNLLSNTGELF

j_gene: TRBJ2-5
v_gene: TRBV27
d_gene: .
CDR3aa: ASSLQGIGETQY

j_gene: TRBJ2-7
v_gene: TRBV19
d_gene: .
CDR3aa: ASRQQGLSYEQY

j_gene: TRBJ2-2
v_gene: TRBV6-1
d_gene: .
CDR3aa: ASRGQGQPGELF

j_gene: TRBJ2-7
v_gene: TRBV19
d_gene: TRBD1
CDR3aa: ASSLGQGGNPY

j_gene: TRBJ1-1
v_gene: TRBV11-1
d_gene: TRBD1
CDR3aa: ASSFILDRAKTEAF

j_gene: TRBJ2-2
v_gene: TRBV7-2
d_gene: TRBD2
CDR3aa: ASSLAPAGAVNGELF

j_gene: TRBJ1-4
v_gene: TRBV7-2
d_gene: TRBD1
CDR3aa: ASSLGTVEKLF

j_gene: TRBJ1-2
v_gene: TRBV14
d_gene: .
CDR3aa: ASSPGRGSYGYT

j_gene: TRBJ2-5
v_gene: TRBV27
d_gene: .
CDR3aa: ASSFDFGMRETQY

j_gene: TRBJ2-7
v_gene: TRBV9
d_gene: .
CDR3aa: ASSVGGLITYEQY

j_gene: TRBJ2-5
v_gene: TRBV6-1
d_gene: TRBD1
CDR3aa: ASSGQGSRMRAETQY

j_gene: TRBJ1-2
v_gene: TRBV11-2
d_gene: .
CDR3aa: ASSFGVDYGYT

j_gene: TRBJ1-4
v_gene: TRBV28
d_gene: TRBD1
CDR3aa: ASSLLTGRTNEKLF

j_gene: TRBJ2-5
v_gene: TRBV4-1
d_gene: .
CDR3aa: ASSQDSVLAQY

j_gene: TRBJ2-7
v_gene: TRBV19
d_gene: TRBD2
CDR3aa: ASSIHSGTTVEQY

j_gene: TRBJ2-1
v_gene: TRBV12-5
d_gene: .
CDR3aa: ASGLGLVSHNEQF

j_gene: TRBJ1-4
v_gene: TRBV18
d_gene: .
CDR3aa: ASAKTDIEKLF

j_gene: TRBJ2-4
v_gene: TRBV28
d_gene: .
CDR3aa: ASRQDSHLRGKNIQY

j_gene: TRBJ2-5
v_gene: TRBV7-2
d_gene: .
CDR3aa: ASSLGAGDQETQY

j_gene: TRBJ1-4
v_gene: TRBV10-3
d_gene: TRBD1
CDR3aa: AISQGATNEKLF

j_gene: TRBJ2-2
v_gene: TRBV5-1
d_gene: .
CDR3aa: ASSQTFSNTGELF